What follows are 32 T cell receptor beta chains derived from one specimen sequenced in a study of T cells in localized non-small cell lung cancer. Libraries were prepared by immunoSEQ multiplex PCR; TCRdb keeps only in-frame clonotypes and omits some of them. The sample records fewer than 40,000 clones, roughly 86% being singletons. The input for sequencing was peripheral blood mononuclear cells, taken before any cancer treatment. The receptors were sampled from a woman between 35 and 70 years old with stage III lung adenocarcinoma.

The chain joins TRBV29-1 to TRBJ2-5, with 10 positions matching TRBD2. The ends lost 2 bases at V and 4 bases at J; junction bases unmatched: 4. The CDR3 has 14 residues. The germline V gene encodes CDR1 SQVTM and CDR2 ANQGSEA. For the CDR3, the DNA is TGCAGCGTTGAACCTAGCGGGGGTGGAGAGACCCAGTACTTC. Its protein is CSVEPSGGGETQYF. Filled out from reference TRBV29-1 and TRBJ2-5, the complete variable domain reads SAVISQKPSRDICQRGTSLTIQCQVDSQVTMMFWYRQQPGQSLTLIATANQGSEATYESGFVIDKFPISRPNLTFSTLTVSNMSPEDSSIYLCSVEPSGGGETQYFGPGTRLLVL.

The chain employs TRBV5-1 and TRBJ2-2, with unresolved D. The V and J ends lost 4 bases and 6 bases respectively, with 13 bases between them. Germline V gives CDR1 SGHRS, CDR2 YFSETQ. The CDR3 covers 14 residues. The CDR3 nucleotides read TGCGCCAGCAGCCCCAACAACATAGCCGGGGAGCTGTTTTTT. It specifies CASSPNNIAGELFF.

V usage is TRBV7-2 and J usage is TRBJ2-7; D is tentatively TRBD1 or TRBD2 (5 bases each). Trimming removed 8 bases at V and 2 bases at J, with 19 bases between. The germline gives CDR1 SGHTA, CDR2 FQGNSA. The CDR3 covers 15 residues. This chain's CDR3 is CASSGWGNRPYEQYF. CDR3 bases: TGTGCCAGCTCCGGGTGGGGGAACAGGCCCTACGAGCAGTACTTC.

This chain links TRBV10-3 with TRBJ1-1; no reliable D call. The length of the CDR3 is 14 residues. Germline V gene sequence: CDR1 ENHRY, CDR2 SYGVKD. Trimming stripped 0 bases from V and 6 bases from J, with 11 bases between. The CDR3 is CAISESGGGAEAFF. CDR3 DNA sequence: TGTGCCATCAGTGAGTCGGGAGGTGGGGCTGAAGCTTTCTTT.

The chain combines TRBV9 with TRBJ2-5; D gene unclear. Germline CDR1 is SGDLS and CDR2 is YYNGEE. CDR3 length: 15 amino acids. V was clipped by 0 bases and J by 8 bases, with 17 bases between them. CDR3 region: CASSVVSPNKRTQYF. The CDR3 DNA reads TGTGCCAGCAGCGTAGTGAGTCCTAACAAGAGAACCCAGTACTTC.

The chain links TRBV27 to TRBJ1-2; TRBD1 is a possible D gene (5 bases). CDR3 size: 16 residues. In germline, CDR1 is MNHEY, CDR2 SMNVEV (reference sequence). V was trimmed by 0 bases and J by 8 bases, leaving 19 bases between them. The CDR3 loop reads CASSLSGGERLGGYTF. The CDR3 DNA is TGTGCCAGCAGTTTATCGGGGGGGGAGCGATTAGGCGGCTACACCTTC.

The chain joins TRBV29-1 to TRBJ2-3, with D maybe TRBD2 (6 bases). The length of the CDR3 is 12 residues. From germline, CDR1 is SQVTM and CDR2 ANQGSEA. The V gene lost 3 bases and the J gene lost 5 bases, with 9 bases spanning the gap. CDR3 region: CSVDGGVDTQYF. The CDR3 DNA reads TGCAGCGTTGACGGAGGGGTAGATACGCAGTATTTT.

This sequence joins TRBV7-2 and TRBJ2-2, with unresolved D. Per germline, CDR1 SGHTA and CDR2 FQGNSA. The V end lost 1 base, the J end lost 7 bases, and 10 bases lay between the germline ends. This CDR3 spans 14 amino acids. CDR3 sequence: CASSLVGFGGELFF. The CDR3 region has the DNA TGTGCCAGCAGCTTAGTGGGGTTTGGCGGGGAGCTGTTTTTT. Based on the CDR3 plus reference TRBV7-2 and TRBJ2-2, the full variable domain is GAGVSQSPSNKVTEKGKDVELRCDPISGHTALYWYRQSLGQGLEFLIYFQGNSAPDKSGLPSDRFSAERTGGSVSTLTIQRTQQEDSAVYLCASSLVGFGGELFFGEGSRLTVL.

This chain uses TRBV29-1 with TRBJ2-6, with 7 nucleotides matching TRBD2. The CDR3 covers 14 residues. The V gene's germline CDR1 is SQVTM and CDR2 ANQGSEA. V lost 2 bases and J lost 2; bases outside the gene matches: 0. The chain's CDR3 is CSVERGAGANVLTF. The CDR3 region has the DNA TGCAGCGTTGAACGGGGGGCTGGGGCCAACGTCCTGACTTTC.

This chain joins TRBV7-9 and TRBJ2-1; no reliable D call. With 0 bases removed from V and 13 bases from J, the gap between germline ends came to 7 bases. Germline CDR1 reads SEHNR; CDR2 reads FQNEAQ (reference sequence). CDR3 length: 11 amino acids. As DNA, the CDR3 is TGTGCCAGCAGCTTAGCCGGGCTCCAGTTCTTC. This encodes CASSLAGLQFF.

The chain carries TRBV28 and TRBJ2-7; 8 bases fit TRBD1. V dropped 6 bases and J dropped 2; count of bases not matched to a gene: 9. The CDR3 contains 15 residues. Germline CDR1 reads MDHEN; CDR2 reads SYDVKM. The CDR3 DNA sequence: TGTGCCAGCAGCACCCGGACAGGGCGCCCCTACGAGCAGTACTTC. Translated, it gives CASSTRTGRPYEQYF.

This chain uses TRBV4-2 with TRBJ2-3, with 8 nucleotides matching TRBD2. The germline gives CDR1 LGHNA, CDR2 YNFKEQ. Losses at the gene ends were 7 bases for V and 2 bases for J; bases not matched to a gene: 5. CDR3 length: 14 residues. The DNA for the CDR3 is TGTGCCAGCAAAGGGCGGGGGGACACAGATACGCAGTATTTT. Protein sequence: CASKGRGDTDTQYF.

The chain uses TRBV21-1 and TRBJ1-5. TRBV21-1 is annotated as a pseudogene. The CDR3 is 16 amino acids. The chain's CDR3 is CASSKRAGYSNQPQHF. As DNA, the CDR3 is TGTGCCAGCAGCAAAAGGGCAGGCTATAGCAATCAGCCCCAGCATTTT.

The chain is built from TRBV11-2 and TRBJ2-5; no reliable D call. Germline V gives CDR1 SGHAT, CDR2 FQNNGV. This CDR3 comprises 13 residues. Trimming removed 2 bases from V and 5 bases from J, with 9 bases in between. CDR3 protein: CASSLFGGETQYF. Written as DNA, the CDR3 is TGTGCCAGCAGCTTATTCGGTGGGGAGACCCAGTACTTC.

The rearrangement links TRBV27 to TRBJ1-1, with D unclear. CDR1 is MNHEY and CDR2 is SMNVEV in the germline V gene (reference sequence). The CDR3 loop spans 15 amino acids. Between the trimmed V and J ends, which lost 10 bases and 0 bases, there was a span of 18 bases. CDR3 DNA sequence: TGTGCCACCCTCCCGAGACGGGCGCTGAACACTGAAGCTTTCTTT. Its translation is CATLPRRALNTEAFF.

The rearrangement joins TRBV5-1 to TRBJ2-1; the D gene is possibly TRBD2 (6 bases). V dropped 4 bases and J dropped 7 bases, with 15 bases sitting between them. This CDR3 is built from 14 residues. Germline CDR1 reads SGHRS; CDR2 reads YFSETQ. The DNA for the CDR3 is TGCGCCAGCAGCCCCCCGGGGGATTGGAATGAGCAGTTCTTC. Translation: CASSPPGDWNEQFF.

This sequence joins TRBV23-1 and TRBJ1-1; a weak D match, TRBD1 (5 bases). TRBV23-1 is reported as an ORF; its role is uncertain. The length of the CDR3 is 17 residues. V dropped 4 bases and J dropped 0 bases, with 18 bases sitting between them. The DNA of the CDR3 is TGCGCCAGCAGTCTTTTAGGACAACCCTTCATGAACACTGAAGCTTTCTTT. Its translation is CASSLLGQPFMNTEAFF.

The V gene is TRBV4-2, the J gene TRBJ2-2; D gene uncertain. The CDR3 length is 15 residues. Germline V gene lookup returns CDR1 LGHNA and CDR2 YNFKEQ. With 5 bases removed from V and 0 bases from J, the gap between germline ends came to 10 bases. The CDR3: CASSEGLANTGELFF. In DNA, the CDR3 is TGTGCCAGCAGCGAAGGTCTCGCGAACACCGGGGAGCTGTTTTTT.

The chain combines TRBV5-1 with TRBJ2-7; D could derive from TRBD1 or TRBD2 (5 bases each). The CDR3 runs to 15 residues. V shed 4 bases and J shed 3 bases, with 17 bases lying between them. CDR1 and CDR2 from the germline V gene are SGHRS and YFSETQ. The chain's CDR3 is CASSHSTGAYYEQYF. The CDR3 DNA follows: TGCGCCAGCAGCCATTCCACCGGGGCCTACTACGAGCAGTACTTC.

This chain uses TRBV7-3 with TRBJ1-1; the match to TRBD1 covers 8 bases. V trimming: 2 bases; J trimming: 1 base; junction bases outside the gene matches: 0. CDR3 length equals 14 residues. Germline-derived CDR1 and CDR2 are SGHTA and FQGTGA. This CDR3 reads CASSLQGANTEAFF. The CDR3 nucleotides read TGTGCCAGCAGCTTACAGGGGGCGAACACTGAAGCTTTCTTT.

The chain carries TRBV18 and TRBJ2-3; 8 bases map to TRBD2. Germline CDR1 is KGHSH and CDR2 is LQKENI. The CDR3 loop spans 17 amino acids. J was trimmed by 9 bases and V by 0 bases; bases with no gene match: 14. The CDR3 here is CASSPPPGSGTSKTQYF. CDR3 nucleotide sequence: TGTGCCAGCTCACCACCCCCGGGTAGCGGGACCTCCAAAACGCAGTATTTT.

The chain combines TRBV19 with TRBJ2-5; D gene uncertain. The CDR3 has 13 residues. The germline V gene encodes CDR1 LNHDA and CDR2 SQIVND (reference sequence). V was trimmed by 8 bases and J by 2 bases, leaving 12 bases between them. In nucleotides, the CDR3 is TGTGCCAGTGGATACGGATTTCAAGAGACCCAGTACTTC. It is translated as CASGYGFQETQYF.

The CDR3 sequence is CASALGLSSSYNEQFF. DNA for the CDR3: TGCGCCAGCGCCCTTGGACTGTCGAGCTCCTACAATGAGCAGTTCTTC. This chain joins TRBV5-1 and TRBJ2-1, with D possibly TRBD2 on 5 matching bases. V lost 7 bases to trimming and J lost 0 bases, with 17 bases between them. The germline CDR1 and CDR2 sequences are SGHRS and YFSETQ. The length of the CDR3 is 16 residues.

The chain recombines TRBV7-2 with TRBJ2-2; 7 bases map to TRBD2. The CDR3 runs 16 residues. In germline, CDR1 is SGHTA, CDR2 FQGNSA. With V trimmed by 2 bases and J by 3 bases, 6 bases remained unmatched. CDR3 sequence: CASSLSAGVYTGELFF. CDR3 nucleotide sequence: TGTGCCAGCAGCTTATCGGCGGGAGTTTACACCGGGGAGCTGTTTTTT.

The J gene is TRBJ2-1, the V gene TRBV6-1; D could derive from TRBD1 or TRBD2 (5 bases each). Deletions cut 6 bases from V and 8 bases from J, with 20 bases between. In germline, CDR1 is MNHNS, CDR2 SASEGT. The CDR3 has 15 residues. In nucleotides, the CDR3 is TGTGCCAGCAGGGGGGTGGAAGGAGGTATTGATGAGCAGTTCTTC. Translation: CASRGVEGGIDEQFF.

The J gene is TRBJ1-4, the V gene TRBV5-4, with 9 bases fitting TRBD1. Per the germline V gene, CDR1 is SGHNT and CDR2 is YYREEE (reference sequence). The CDR3 length is 16 residues. The V and J ends lost 0 bases and 1 base, in that order; junction bases with no gene match: 1. CDR3 in amino acids: CASSLAGQGTNEKLFF. In nucleotides, the CDR3 is TGTGCCAGCAGCTTGGCGGGACAGGGAACTAATGAAAAACTGTTTTTT.

V is TRBV4-3 and J is TRBJ2-3, with D maybe TRBD2 (5 bases). This CDR3 has 14 amino acids. V was pared by 0 bases and J by 4 bases, with 8 bases between. Germline V gives CDR1 LGHNA, CDR2 YSLEER. DNA for the CDR3: TGCGCCAGCAGCCAAGATGGGCGGGCAGATACGCAGTATTTT. Amino acids: CASSQDGRADTQYF.

The chain has TRBV28 and TRBJ1-3, with D perhaps matching TRBD1 (5 bases). Trimming took 7 bases from V and 3 from J, leaving 13 bases between them. The CDR3 has 14 amino acids. The germline V gene has CDR1 MDHEN and CDR2 SYDVKM. CDR3 in amino acids: CASTRDVRGNTIYF. The CDR3, as DNA: TGTGCCAGCACTAGGGACGTTCGTGGAAACACCATATATTTT.

The chain links TRBV28 to TRBJ2-3; D unresolved. V lost 6 bases to trimming and J lost 6 bases, with 13 bases between them. The germline V gene encodes CDR1 MDHEN and CDR2 SYDVKM. The CDR3 runs to 13 residues. The CDR3 sequence is CASSLLLADTQYF. The CDR3, as DNA: TGTGCCAGCAGCCTCCTACTGGCCGATACGCAGTATTTT.

J is TRBJ2-7 and V is TRBV5-4; 13 bases fit TRBD2. The germline gives CDR1 SGHNT, CDR2 YYREEE (reference sequence). The J segment lost 6 bases and the V segment lost 1 base, leaving 4 bases of the junction unmatched. There are 15 residues in the CDR3. This CDR3 is CASSLSGTSGAEQYF. The CDR3 nucleotides read TGTGCCAGCAGCTTGTCGGGGACTAGCGGGGCCGAGCAGTACTTC.

This chain joins TRBV6-1 and TRBJ1-5; a possible D gene is TRBD1 (5 bases). CDR1 MNHNS and CDR2 SASEGT come from the germline V gene. V was trimmed by 6 bases and J by 5 bases, leaving 14 bases between them. The CDR3 has 14 residues. As DNA, the CDR3 is TGTGCCAGCAGCCCCCGGGACGGTGATCAGCCCCAGCATTTT. Translation gives CASSPRDGDQPQHF.

This rearrangement joins TRBV7-9 to TRBJ1-3; D is possibly TRBD1 (5 bases). CDR3 length: 15 amino acids. V was cut by 5 bases and J by 2 bases, with 13 bases left in between. Germline V gene lookup returns CDR1 SEHNR and CDR2 FQNEAQ (reference sequence). This CDR3 reads CASSPSPQAGNTIYF. DNA for the CDR3: TGTGCCAGCAGCCCTTCCCCACAGGCTGGAAACACCATATATTTT.